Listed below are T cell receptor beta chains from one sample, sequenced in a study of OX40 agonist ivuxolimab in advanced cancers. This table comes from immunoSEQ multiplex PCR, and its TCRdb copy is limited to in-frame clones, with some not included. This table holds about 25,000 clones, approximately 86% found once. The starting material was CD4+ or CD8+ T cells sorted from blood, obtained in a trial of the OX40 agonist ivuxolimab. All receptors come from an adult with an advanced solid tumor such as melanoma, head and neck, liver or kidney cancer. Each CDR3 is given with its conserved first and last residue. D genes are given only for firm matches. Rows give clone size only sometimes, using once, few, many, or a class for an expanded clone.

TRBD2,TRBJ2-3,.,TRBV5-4,CASTPQAGEDTQYF,TGTGCCAGCACCCCCCAAGCGGGGGAAGATACGCAGTATTTT
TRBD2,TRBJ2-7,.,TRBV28,CASSNGLVSPLLYEQYF,TGTGCCAGCTCAAACGGACTAGTATCCCCTCTACTCTACGAGCAGTACTTC
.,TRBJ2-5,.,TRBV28,CASSFVRRETQYF,TGTGCCAGCAGTTTCGTGCGGCGGGAGACCCAGTACTTC
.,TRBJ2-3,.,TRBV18,CASSPLASSTDTQYF,TGTGCCAGCTCACCCCTGGCTAGCAGCACAGATACGCAGTATTTT
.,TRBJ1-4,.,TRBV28,CASSLTGLVDNEKLFF,TGTGCCAGCAGTTTAACAGGGTTGGTGGATAATGAAAAACTGTTTTTT
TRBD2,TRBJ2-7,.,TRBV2,CASSDIGLEDEQYF,TGTGCCAGCAGTGACATAGGACTAGAGGACGAGCAGTACTTC
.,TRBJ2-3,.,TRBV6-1,CASSESTPLDTQYF,TGTGCCAGCAGTGAATCAACACCTCTGGATACGCAGTATTTT
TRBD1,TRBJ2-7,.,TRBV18,CASSPGTGGNEQYF,TGTGCCAGCTCACCCGGGACAGGGGGGAACGAGCAGTACTTC
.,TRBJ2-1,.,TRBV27,CASSSRGRNEQFF,TGTGCCAGCAGCTCCCGGGGTCGCAATGAGCAGTTCTTC
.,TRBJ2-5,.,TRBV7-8,CASSLIGPGDQETQYF,TGTGCCAGCAGCTTAATCGGCCCAGGGGATCAAGAGACCCAGTACTTC
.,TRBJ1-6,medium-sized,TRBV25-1,CASGSTGISPLHF,TGTGCCAGTGGTTCCACAGGGATTTCACCCCTCCACTTT
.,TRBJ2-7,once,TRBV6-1,CASSEGQYEQYF,TGTGCCAGCAGTGAAGGCCAGTACGAGCAGTACTTC
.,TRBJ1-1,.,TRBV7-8,CASSSRGMGTEAFF,TGTGCCAGCAGCTCTAGAGGGATGGGCACTGAAGCTTTCTTT
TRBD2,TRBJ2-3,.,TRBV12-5,CASGSGLRGDTDTQYF,TGTGCTAGTGGTTCGGGACTACGAGGGGACACAGATACGCAGTATTTT
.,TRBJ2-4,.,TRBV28,CASSFEGWNKNIQYF,TGTGCCAGCAGTTTTGAGGGGTGGAACAAAAACATTCAGTACTTC
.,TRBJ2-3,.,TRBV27,CASSKGTSSTDTQYF,TGTGCCAGCAGTAAAGGGACTTCTAGCACAGATACGCAGTATTTT
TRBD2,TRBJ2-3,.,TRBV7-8,CASSPGLSGSTDTQYF,TGTGCCAGCAGCCCCGGCCTTAGCGGGAGCACAGATACGCAGTATTTT
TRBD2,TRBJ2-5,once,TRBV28,CASSQTGGWQETQYF,TGTGCCAGCAGCCAAACCGGGGGGTGGCAAGAGACCCAGTACTTC
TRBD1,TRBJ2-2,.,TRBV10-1,CASRADRGAGELFF,TGCGCCAGCAGAGCCGACAGGGGGGCCGGGGAGCTGTTTTTT
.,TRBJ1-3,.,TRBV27,CASSQAGVTGNTIYF,TGTGCCAGCAGCCAAGCAGGGGTAACTGGAAACACCATATATTTT
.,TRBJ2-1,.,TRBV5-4,CASSLGTGSYNEQFF,TGTGCCAGCAGCTTGGGTACAGGCTCCTACAATGAGCAGTTCTTC
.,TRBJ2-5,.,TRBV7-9,CASSYRGTQETQYF,TGTGCCAGCAGCTATCGGGGAACCCAAGAGACCCAGTACTTC
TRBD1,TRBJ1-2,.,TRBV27,CASSTLTGGVVYGYTF,TGTGCCAGCAGTACCCTTACAGGGGGCGTCGTCTATGGCTACACCTTC
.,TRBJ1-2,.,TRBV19,CASSWGPGMDGYTF,TGTGCCAGTAGTTGGGGGCCGGGCATGGATGGCTACACCTTC
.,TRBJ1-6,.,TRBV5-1,CASSPEDSPLHF,TGCGCCAGCAGCCCGGAGGATTCACCCCTCCACTTT
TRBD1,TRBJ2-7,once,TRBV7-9,CATGTGVTYEQYF,TGTGCCACCGGGACAGGCGTTACCTACGAGCAGTACTTC
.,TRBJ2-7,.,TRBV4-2,CASSPFSYEQYF,TGTGCCAGCAGCCCTTTCTCCTACGAGCAGTACTTC
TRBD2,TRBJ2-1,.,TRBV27,CASSSPGLARYNEQFF,TGTGCCAGCAGTTCTCCGGGACTAGCGAGATACAATGAGCAGTTCTTC
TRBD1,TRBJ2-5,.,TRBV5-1,CASSLADRGRETQYF,TGCGCCAGCAGCTTGGCCGACAGGGGGAGGGAGACCCAGTACTTC
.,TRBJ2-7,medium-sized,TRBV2,CASREGIVPYEQYF,TGTGCCAGCAGGGAGGGTATAGTGCCCTACGAGCAGTACTTC
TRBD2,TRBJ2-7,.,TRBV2,CASSVPGERGTNSYEQYF,TGTGCCAGCAGCGTCCCCGGGGAGCGGGGGACCAACTCCTACGAGCAGTACTTC
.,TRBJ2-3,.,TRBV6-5,CASSSRPSTDTQYF,TGTGCCAGCAGCTCTAGACCATCCACAGATACGCAGTATTTT
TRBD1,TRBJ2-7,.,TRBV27,CASSLSGTGGYEQYF,TGTGCCAGCAGTCTCTCCGGGACAGGGGGCTACGAGCAGTACTTC
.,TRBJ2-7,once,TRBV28,CASSAGASYEQYF,TGTGCCAGCAGTGCCGGGGCTAGCTACGAGCAGTACTTC
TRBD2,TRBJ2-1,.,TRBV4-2,CASSQDGGSLSGRAGNEQFF,TGTGCCAGCAGCCAAGATGGGGGAAGCCTAAGCGGGAGGGCCGGTAATGAGCAGTTCTTC
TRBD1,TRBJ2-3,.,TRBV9,CASSGNRGQDF,TGTGCCAGCAGCGGAAACAGGGGGCAAGATTTT
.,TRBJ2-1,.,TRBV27,CASSSRYNEQFF,TGTGCCAGCAGTTCCCGATACAATGAGCAGTTCTTC
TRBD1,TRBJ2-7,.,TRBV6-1,CAISDDDREIPYEQYF,TGTGCCATCAGTGACGACGACAGGGAAATTCCCTACGAGCAGTACTTC
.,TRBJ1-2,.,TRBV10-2,CASSESEGLDYGYTF,TGCGCCAGCAGTGAGTCGGAGGGGCTTGACTATGGCTACACCTTC
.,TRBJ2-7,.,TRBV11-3,CASSLDDYEQYF,TGTGCCAGCAGCTTAGACGACTACGAGCAGTACTTC
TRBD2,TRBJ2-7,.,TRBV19,CASSIASGYEQYF,TGTGCCAGTAGTATCGCTAGCGGGTACGAGCAGTACTTC
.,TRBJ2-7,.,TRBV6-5,CASSYGGNEQYF,TGTGCCAGCAGTTACGGGGGGAACGAGCAGTACTTC
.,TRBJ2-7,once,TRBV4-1,CASSQEGYEQYF,TGCGCCAGCAGCCAAGAAGGCTACGAGCAGTACTTC
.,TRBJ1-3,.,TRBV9,CASSGDTPSGNTIYF,TGTGCCAGCAGCGGAGACACCCCGTCTGGAAACACCATATATTTT
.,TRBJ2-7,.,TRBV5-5,CASSFRSSYEQYF,TGTGCCAGCAGCTTCAGGAGCTCCTACGAGCAGTACTTC